This T cell receptor (beta chain) was sequenced for a study of CD8 T cells in Susac syndrome (dated by TCRdb to about 2019). Broadly, across the study: The study used repertoire sequencing to test whether antigen drove CD8+ T cell activation and differentiation in Susac syndrome. The paper's findings and limits, for the study overall: The number of individuals in the TCR sequencing and HLA analysis was acknowledged as relatively small.

RNA was extracted with the RNeasy kit and roughly 0.5 to 1 ug was reverse transcribed using random hexamers. TCR beta CDR3 regions were amplified with the immunoSEQ multiplex PCR assay covering 54 Vbeta and 13 Jbeta segments. Bias from PCR amplification was corrected by using a synthetic template baseline for primer optimization and for computational correction. The paper's processing steps were these. Reads were annotated to V, D and J genes per IMGT and analyzed with immunoSEQ Analyzer, keeping only productive sequences. To calculate clonality, Shannon entropy was normalized by log2 of the number of productive unique sequences and then subtracted from one. For each patient and control, public and private clones were evaluated among the 100 most prevalent clones. Clones were defined as Susac-specific when absent from the healthy and MS cohorts, from roughly 1,000 published viral clones and from other ImmuneACCESS disease sequences. TCRdb ran its own pipeline on the public reads, namely fastp trimming at Q25 and MiXCR clone calling, and kept in-frame beta chains. Each record represents a unique CDR3 protein, reported with the most common genes and DNA among its rows. The V and J calls were not made by the authors but by TCRdb's processing. The sample table lists around 200,000 distinct CDR3 sequences, roughly 95% of them with a count of one. The ten most abundant clones make up 0.093% of the sample.

Notes on this clonotype: Its antigen has not been determined. One base away there is no much larger clone; base qualities are not given.

Trimming takes 6 bases off V and 4 bases off J; junction bases not matched to a gene: 5. From the cysteine up to the phenylalanine, the CDR3 has a length of 12 residues. Just the 36-base CDR3 DNA is kept, in frame starting at base 1. The germline V gene (reference sequence) sets CDR1 to DFQATT and CDR2 to SNEGSKA. Peripheral blood CD8+ and CD4+ T cells from healthy donors, Susac syndrome patients and multiple sclerosis patients were profiled by high-throughput TCR beta sequencing. Multiple sclerosis controls were treatment-naive patients with stable or active relapsing-remitting disease fulfilling revised McDonald criteria. Bulk CD8+ and CD4+ T cells were purified by magnetic negative isolation, whereas CD8+ TEMRA cells were enriched by FACS. Blood was collected in EDTA tubes and processed within 24 hours, with PBMCs isolated through density gradient centrifugation. PBMCs intended for TCR sequencing were cryopreserved in liquid nitrogen and thawed later in a water bath at 37 degrees C. The sorted or isolated CD4+, CD8+ and CD8+ TEMRA cells reached a purity of at least 90%.

This clonotype was obtained from a human donor with multiple sclerosis. This chain joins TRBV20-1 to TRBJ1-1; 7 central bases correspond to TRBD1. Material for sequencing was CD4+ T cells from PBMCs. The nucleotides are TGCAGTGCCGACAGGGACGGCACTGAAGCTTTCTTT. This encodes CSADRDGTEAFF.